This entry lists 16 T cell receptor beta chains sequenced from one sample in a study of T cell responses to AZD1222 COVID-19 vaccine. The data were produced by immunoSEQ multiplex PCR, yet TCRdb's version contains in-frame clones alone and is incomplete. The top ten clones hold approximately 26% of a sample with 100,000 to 150,000 clones, 75% to 85% of them seen once. The sample was peripheral blood, taken 28 days after the second AZD1222 dose. These receptor sequences come from an adult who received the AZD1222 COVID-19 vaccine.

This clone was counted once. At the DNA level, this CDR3 is encoded by other sequences in the same sample as well. The chain recombines TRBV6-5 with TRBJ1-5; D remains ambiguous. V was shortened by 6 bases and J by 3 bases, with 12 bases between the two germline ends. Germline V gives CDR1 MNHEY, CDR2 SVGAGI. The CDR3 consists of 14 residues. In DNA form, the CDR3 reads TGTGCCAGCAGCCGAACGGGGTCCAATCAGCCCCAGCATTTT. It yields the protein CASSRTGSNQPQHF.

The chain is built from TRBV7-9 and TRBJ2-1; D is ambiguous. This CDR3 region has 15 residues. V dropped 5 bases and J dropped 2 bases, with 13 bases sitting between them. The germline CDR1 and CDR2 sequences are SEHNR and FQNEAQ (reference sequence). CDR3: CASSPPGSTYNEQFF. For the CDR3, the DNA is TGTGCCAGCAGCCCCCCGGGCTCAACCTACAATGAGCAGTTCTTC.

This clone has only one observation. The V call is TRBV18, the J call TRBJ1-1; D uncertain. Germline loops: CDR1 KGHSH, CDR2 LQKENI. The CDR3 sequence is 12 residues long. The ends were cut back, 0 bases at V and 8 bases at J, with 7 bases in the middle. Written as DNA, the CDR3 is TGTGCCAGCTCACCACCCTACAGCGAAGCTTTCTTT. This sequence encodes CASSPPYSEAFF.

About this clone: This specimen includes other DNA sequences encoding the same CDR3. The chain links TRBV6-5 to TRBJ1-4; D gene uncertain. Trimming shortened V by 0 bases and J by 0 bases, and 2 bases separated the two germline ends. Germline V gene lookup returns CDR1 MNHEY and CDR2 SVGAGI. CDR3 size: 14 residues. CDR3: CASSYSATNEKLFF. CDR3 nucleotide sequence: TGTGCCAGCAGTTACTCTGCAACTAATGAAAAACTGTTTTTT.

V and J are TRBV14 and TRBJ1-2; D gene uncertain. Germline CDR1 SGHDN, CDR2 FVKESK. The CDR3 has 12 residues. Trimming pared 1 base from V and 8 bases from J, leaving 8 bases between. CDR3 DNA: TGTGCCAGCAGCCAAGCCGGGTGGGGCTACACCTTC. This encodes CASSQAGWGYTF.

Turning to this clone: Other nucleotide sequences in the sample specify the same CDR3. The CDR3 reads CASSSTTDTQYF. CDR3 sequence (DNA): TGTGCCAGCAGCTCAACTACCGATACGCAGTATTTT. This chain joins TRBV7-9 and TRBJ2-3, with D unresolved. Per the germline V gene, CDR1 is SEHNR and CDR2 is FQNEAQ (reference sequence). The CDR3 extends over 12 amino acids. The ends were cut back, 4 bases at V and 6 bases at J, with 8 bases in the middle.

The chain recombines TRBV19 with TRBJ1-3; D may be TRBD1 (6 bases). Trimming left V 5 bases short and J 4 bases short, with 15 bases between. Germline V gives CDR1 LNHDA, CDR2 SQIVND (reference sequence). The CDR3 contains 15 residues. CDR3 region: CASSQTGTSGNTIYF. The CDR3, as DNA: TGTGCCAGTAGTCAAACCGGGACATCGGGAAACACCATATATTTT.

The chain carries TRBV6-4 and TRBJ1-6; D not resolved. V was trimmed by 8 bases and J by 9 bases, leaving 17 bases between them. The CDR3 extends over 14 amino acids. The germline gives CDR1 MRHNA, CDR2 SNTAGT. DNA for the CDR3: TGTGCCAGCCGCGGTGCAGGCTGGGGTTCACCCCTCCACTTT. Amino acid sequence: CASRGAGWGSPLHF.

This rearrangement joins TRBV9 to TRBJ1-2; D might be TRBD1 (5 bases). The germline V and J ends were trimmed by 0 bases and 8 bases, with 14 bases remaining between them. From germline, CDR1 is SGDLS and CDR2 YYNGEE. The CDR3 covers 14 residues. The CDR3 DNA reads TGTGCCAGCAGCGTAGAATGGTTGACAGACGGCTACACCTTC. Amino acids: CASSVEWLTDGYTF.

Note on this clone: Within the sample, other DNA sequences also encode this same CDR3. V and J are TRBV5-1 and TRBJ1-4, with 7 bases identical to TRBD1. Trimming cost V 1 base and J 6 bases; bases outside gene matches: 3. There are 14 residues in the CDR3. CDR1 SGHRS and CDR2 YFSETQ come from the germline V gene. CDR3 sequence: CASSLLGGDEKLFF. The CDR3 nucleotides are TGCGCCAGCAGCTTGTTAGGGGGCGATGAAAAACTGTTTTTT.

This CDR3 reads CASSLSPGQGMSYEQYF. In DNA form, the CDR3 reads TGTGCCAGCAGTTTATCGCCGGGACAGGGTATGTCCTACGAGCAGTACTTC. The genes are TRBV27 and TRBJ2-7; TRBD1 aligns across 9 bases. Germline trimming cut 0 bases from V and 1 base from J; bases unmatched to any gene: 7. Looked up from germline, CDR1 is MNHEY and CDR2 is SMNVEV (reference sequence). This CDR3 has 17 amino acids.

This clone appeared a few times. The CDR3 DNA sequence: TGTGCCAGTAGTCCGACGGGGGGGAACAATGAGCAGTTCTTC. This codes for CASSPTGGNNEQFF. The rearrangement joins TRBV19 to TRBJ2-1, with TRBD2 identical over 8 bases. CDR3 length equals 14 residues. The V gene end was trimmed by 5 bases and the J gene end by 5 bases; junction bases not matched to a gene: 5. The V gene's germline CDR1 is LNHDA and CDR2 SQIVND (reference sequence).

The V call is TRBV19, the J call TRBJ1-1; D perhaps matches TRBD1 (5 bases). Trimming cost V 3 bases and J 2 bases, with 19 bases left between them. This CDR3 comprises 17 residues. Per germline, CDR1 LNHDA and CDR2 SQIVND (reference sequence). In nucleotides, the CDR3 is TGTGCCAGTAGTATTGCAGGGACGGGGTTTCGAAACACTGAAGCTTTCTTT. It is translated as CASSIAGTGFRNTEAFF.

The chain uses TRBV7-2 and TRBJ1-1; TRBD1 matches 10 bases. The CDR3 runs 16 residues. Losses at the gene ends were 5 bases for V and 1 base for J; bases not matched to a gene: 7. The germline V gene encodes CDR1 SGHTA and CDR2 FQGNSA. For the CDR3, the DNA is TGTGCCAGCAGCCCGGACAGGGGGGGTAGGAACACTGAAGCTTTCTTT. It codes for CASSPDRGGRNTEAFF.

The chain links TRBV6-2 or TRBV6-3 to TRBJ2-2, with unresolved D. CDR1 is MNHEY and CDR2 is SVGEGT in the germline V gene. CDR3 length: 17 residues. Trimming stripped 2 bases from V and 3 bases from J, with 16 bases between. CDR3 sequence: CASSYRTPGSDTGELFF. CDR3 nucleotide sequence: TGTGCCAGCAGTTACCGTACACCCGGGTCGGACACCGGGGAGCTGTTTTTT.

The gene calls are TRBV5-1 and TRBJ2-1; maybe TRBD2 (6 bases). This CDR3 is 15 amino acids long. Trimming pared 4 bases from V and 13 bases from J, leaving 24 bases between. The germline CDR1 and CDR2 sequences are SGHRS and YFSETQ. The CDR3 DNA follows: TGCGCCAGCAGCCTAGACTCGGGACTCGTGGTAAATCAGTTCTTC. Translated: CASSLDSGLVVNQFF.